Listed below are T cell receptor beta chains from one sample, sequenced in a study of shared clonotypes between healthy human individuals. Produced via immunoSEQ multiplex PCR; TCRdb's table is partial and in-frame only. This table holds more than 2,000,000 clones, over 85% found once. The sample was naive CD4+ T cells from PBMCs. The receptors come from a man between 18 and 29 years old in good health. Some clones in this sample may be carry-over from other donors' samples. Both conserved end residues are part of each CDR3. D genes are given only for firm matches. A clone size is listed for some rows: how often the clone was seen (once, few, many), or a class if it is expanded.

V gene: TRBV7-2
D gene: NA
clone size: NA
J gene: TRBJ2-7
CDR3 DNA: TGTGCCAGCAGCTTAGCTGCTAGTTGGGACGAGCAGTACTTC
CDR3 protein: CASSLAASWDEQYF

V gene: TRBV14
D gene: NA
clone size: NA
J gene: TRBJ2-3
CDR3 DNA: TGTGCCAGCAGCTCAATGGAGGGAGATACGCAGTATTTT
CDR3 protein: CASSSMEGDTQYF

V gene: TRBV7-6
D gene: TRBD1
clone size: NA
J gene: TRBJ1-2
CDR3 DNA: TGTGCCAGCAGCCCACACAGGGGGCTCGGGGGCTACACCTTC
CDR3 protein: CASSPHRGLGGYTF

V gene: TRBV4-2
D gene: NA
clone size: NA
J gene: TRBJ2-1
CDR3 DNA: TGTGCCAGCAGCCAGGCTAGCCTACTCGATGAGCAGTTCTTC
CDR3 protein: CASSQASLLDEQFF

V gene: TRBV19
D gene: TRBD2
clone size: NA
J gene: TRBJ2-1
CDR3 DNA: TGTGCCAGTAGTATAACGATAGCGGGAGCGTCCCACAATGAGCAGTTCTTC
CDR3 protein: CASSITIAGASHNEQFF

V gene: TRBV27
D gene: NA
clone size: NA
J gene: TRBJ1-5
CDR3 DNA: TGTGCCAGCAGTTTAGACGGGGAGTATCAGCCCCAGCATTTT
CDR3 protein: CASSLDGEYQPQHF

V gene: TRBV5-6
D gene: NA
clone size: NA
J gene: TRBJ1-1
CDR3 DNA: TGTGCCAGCAGCTTTACGAGGGGATATACTGAAGCTTTCTTT
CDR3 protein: CASSFTRGYTEAFF

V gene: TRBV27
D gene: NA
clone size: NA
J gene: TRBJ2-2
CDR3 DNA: TGTGCCAGCAGTTCCCTTGGTCGGACCGGGGAGCTGTTTTTT
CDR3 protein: CASSSLGRTGELFF

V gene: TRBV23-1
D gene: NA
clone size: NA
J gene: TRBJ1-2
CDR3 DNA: TGCGCCAGCAGTCGGCGGGACTATGGCTACACCTTC
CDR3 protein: CASSRRDYGYTF

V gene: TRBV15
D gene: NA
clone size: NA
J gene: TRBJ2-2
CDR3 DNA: TGTGCCACCAGCAGAGGGTTCTGGCGGGAAGACGACACCGGGGAGCTGTTTTTT
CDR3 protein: CATSRGFWREDDTGELFF

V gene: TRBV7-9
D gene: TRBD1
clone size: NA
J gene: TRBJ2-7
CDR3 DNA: TGTGCCAGCAGGAAGGACAGGGGACAGGGCGAGCAGTACTTC
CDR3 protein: CASRKDRGQGEQYF

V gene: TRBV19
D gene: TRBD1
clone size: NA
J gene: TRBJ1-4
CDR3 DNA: TGTGCCAGTAGGAGACAGGGGAGTCGGGAAAAACTGTTTTTT
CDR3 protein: CASRRQGSREKLFF

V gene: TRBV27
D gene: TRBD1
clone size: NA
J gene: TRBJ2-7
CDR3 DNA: TGTGCCAGCAGTCCGGACAGGGGGTACGAGCAGTACTTC
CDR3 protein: CASSPDRGYEQYF

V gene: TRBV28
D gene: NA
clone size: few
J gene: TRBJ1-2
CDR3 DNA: TGTGCCAGCAGGCCTCGGGGCAGCTATGGCTACACCTTC
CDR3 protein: CASRPRGSYGYTF

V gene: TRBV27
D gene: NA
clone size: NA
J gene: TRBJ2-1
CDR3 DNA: TGTGCCAGCAGTAAGAATTTCGGAGCTGGCAATGAGCAGTTCTTC
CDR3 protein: CASSKNFGAGNEQFF

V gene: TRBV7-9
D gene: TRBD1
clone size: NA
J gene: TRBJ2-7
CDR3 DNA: TGTGCCAGCAGCGGCCGGGACAGGGACTACGAGCAGTACTTC
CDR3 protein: CASSGRDRDYEQYF

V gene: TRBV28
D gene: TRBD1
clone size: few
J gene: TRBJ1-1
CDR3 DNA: TGTGCCAGCCTAAGAACCGGGACAGGGTTGAACACTGAAGCTTTCTTT
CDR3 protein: CASLRTGTGLNTEAFF

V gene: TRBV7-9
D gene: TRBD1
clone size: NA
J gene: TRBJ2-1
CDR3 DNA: TGTGCCAGCAGCTTAGGCCCAGGGGGCGATGAGCAGTTCTTC
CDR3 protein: CASSLGPGGDEQFF

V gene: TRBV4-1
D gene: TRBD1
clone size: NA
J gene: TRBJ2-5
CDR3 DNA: TGCGCCAGCAGCCAACCGGACAGGGGAGAGACCCAGTACTTC
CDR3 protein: CASSQPDRGETQYF

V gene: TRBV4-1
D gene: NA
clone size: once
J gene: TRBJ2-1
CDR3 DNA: TGCGCCAGCAGCCAAGCGGGTCTGTCCTACAATGAGCAGTTCTTC
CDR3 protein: CASSQAGLSYNEQFF

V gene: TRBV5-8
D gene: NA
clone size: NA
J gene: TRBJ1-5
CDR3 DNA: TGTGCCAGCAGCTCTGGACGGTACAATCAGCCCCAGCATTTT
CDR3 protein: CASSSGRYNQPQHF

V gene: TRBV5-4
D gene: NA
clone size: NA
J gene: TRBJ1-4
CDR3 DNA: TGTGCCAGCAGCCATTGGGGGGCGAATGAAAAACTGTTTTTT
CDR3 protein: CASSHWGANEKLFF

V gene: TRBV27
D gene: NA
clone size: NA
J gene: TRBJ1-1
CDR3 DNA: TGTGCCAGCACCTCACTGGGGAACCCTTCACAGGTCTTT
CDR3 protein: CASTSLGNPSQVF

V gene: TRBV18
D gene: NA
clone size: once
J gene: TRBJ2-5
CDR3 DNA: TGTGCCAGCTCACCACTTAACCGTTTAGAGACCCAGTACTTC
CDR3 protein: CASSPLNRLETQYF

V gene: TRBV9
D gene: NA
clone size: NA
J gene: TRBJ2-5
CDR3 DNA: TGTGCCAGCAGCGTAGACGGCAGGGTGGGCCAAGAGACCCAGTACTTC
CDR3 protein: CASSVDGRVGQETQYF

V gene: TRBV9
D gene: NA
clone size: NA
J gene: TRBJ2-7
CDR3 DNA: TGTGCCAGCAGCGCCCCGAGTTCTGAGGACTCCTTCCCCTCCTACGAGCAGTACTTC
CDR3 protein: CASSAPSSEDSFPSYEQYF

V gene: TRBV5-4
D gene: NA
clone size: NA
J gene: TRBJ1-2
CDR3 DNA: TGTGCCAGCAGCTTACCGGGGGCAACCAATGGCTACACCTTC
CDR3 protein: CASSLPGATNGYTF

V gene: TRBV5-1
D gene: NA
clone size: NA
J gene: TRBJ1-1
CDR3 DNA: TGCGCCAGCAGGAAATCCGCTGAAGCTTTCTTT
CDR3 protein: CASRKSAEAFF

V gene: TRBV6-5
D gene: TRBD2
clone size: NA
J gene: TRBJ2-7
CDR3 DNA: TGTGCCAGCAGAGGTAGCGGGGACTCCTACGAGCAGTACTTC
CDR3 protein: CASRGSGDSYEQYF

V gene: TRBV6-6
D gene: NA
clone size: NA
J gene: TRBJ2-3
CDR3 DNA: TGTGCCAGCAGCCGACTAACAAGCACAGATACGCAGTATTTT
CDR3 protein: CASSRLTSTDTQYF

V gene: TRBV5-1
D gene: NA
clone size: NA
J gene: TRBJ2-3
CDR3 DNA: TGCGCCAGCAGCTTGGCGGTAGGGGAAAATACGCAGTATTTT
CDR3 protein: CASSLAVGENTQYF

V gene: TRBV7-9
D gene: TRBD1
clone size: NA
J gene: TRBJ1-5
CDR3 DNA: TGTGCCAGCAGCTCCGGACAGGGGGAAGGGGCCCAGCATTTT
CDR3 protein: CASSSGQGEGAQHF

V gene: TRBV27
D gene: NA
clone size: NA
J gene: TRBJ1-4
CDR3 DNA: TGTGCCAGCAGTTCTCAGTGGGGGCCCCCTGAAAAACTGTTTTTT
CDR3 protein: CASSSQWGPPEKLFF

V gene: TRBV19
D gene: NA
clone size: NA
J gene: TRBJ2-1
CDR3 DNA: TGTGCCAGTCGGATGGGAGGCACCGACAATGAGCAGTTCTTC
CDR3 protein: CASRMGGTDNEQFF

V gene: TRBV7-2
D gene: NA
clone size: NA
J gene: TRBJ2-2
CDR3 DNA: TGTGCCAGCAGCCCTTCCCGCTCGAGCACCGGGGAGCTGTTTTTT
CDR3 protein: CASSPSRSSTGELFF

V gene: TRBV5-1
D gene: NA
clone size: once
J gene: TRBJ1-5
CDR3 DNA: TGCGCCAGCAGCCTCGACGGAAGCAATCAGCCCCAGCATTTT
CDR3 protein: CASSLDGSNQPQHF

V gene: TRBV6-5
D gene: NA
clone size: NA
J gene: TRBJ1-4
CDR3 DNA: TGTGCCAGCAGTCGAACAGGGCTTCTTAATGAAAAACTGTTTTTT
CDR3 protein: CASSRTGLLNEKLFF

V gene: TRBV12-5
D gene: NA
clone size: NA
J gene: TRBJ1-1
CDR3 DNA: TGTGCTAGTGGTTCAACCGGGACATTCCCTGAAGCTTTCTTT
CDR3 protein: CASGSTGTFPEAFF

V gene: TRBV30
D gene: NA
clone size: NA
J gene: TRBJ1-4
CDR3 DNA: TGTGCCTGGAGGATTGGCGGGGGTAGGGAAAAACTGTTTTTT
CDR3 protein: CAWRIGGGREKLFF

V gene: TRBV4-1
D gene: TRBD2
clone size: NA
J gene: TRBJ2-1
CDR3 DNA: TGCGCCAGCAGCCAAGCGGGGACTAGCGGGAGGGGAGGGTACAATGAGCAGTTCTTC
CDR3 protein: CASSQAGTSGRGGYNEQFF

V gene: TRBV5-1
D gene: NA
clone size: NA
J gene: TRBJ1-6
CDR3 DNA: TGCGCCAGCAGCTTCGTCAGCGATAATTCACCCCTCCACTTT
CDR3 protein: CASSFVSDNSPLHF

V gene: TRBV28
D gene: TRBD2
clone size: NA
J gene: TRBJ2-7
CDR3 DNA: TGTGCCAGCAGTTCCTGGACTAGCGTCCGCTACGAGCAGTACTTC
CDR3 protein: CASSSWTSVRYEQYF

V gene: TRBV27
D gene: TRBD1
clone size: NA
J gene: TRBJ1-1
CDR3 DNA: TGTGCCAGCAGTCGTTTCTTACAGGGGGCTGGCACTGAAGCTTTCTTT
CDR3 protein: CASSRFLQGAGTEAFF

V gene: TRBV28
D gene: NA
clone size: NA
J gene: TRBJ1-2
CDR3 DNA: TGTGCCAGCAGTTTAAATGCCGCCTATGGCTACACCTTC
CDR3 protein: CASSLNAAYGYTF

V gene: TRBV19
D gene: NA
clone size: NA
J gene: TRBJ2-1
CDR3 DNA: TGTGCCAGTAGTTCTTGGGACTCCTACAATGAGCAGTTCTTC
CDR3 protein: CASSSWDSYNEQFF

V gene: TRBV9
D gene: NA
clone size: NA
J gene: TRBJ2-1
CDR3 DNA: TGTGCCAGCACCCCGACGACAGCCTACAATGAGCAGTTCTTC
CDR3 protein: CASTPTTAYNEQFF

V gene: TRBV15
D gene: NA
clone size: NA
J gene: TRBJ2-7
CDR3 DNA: TGTGCCACCAGCAGAGCCCCGGGGGGCAAGGGACCAGGGGGACTTTACGAGCAGTACTTC
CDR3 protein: CATSRAPGGKGPGGLYEQYF

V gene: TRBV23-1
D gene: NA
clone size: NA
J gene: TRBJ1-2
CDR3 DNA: TGCGCCAGCAGTCAATCTTTAGGTCGGGAGAACGCTTCTAACTATGGCTACACCTTC
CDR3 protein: CASSQSLGRENASNYGYTF

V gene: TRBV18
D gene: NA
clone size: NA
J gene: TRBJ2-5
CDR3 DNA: TGTGCCAGCTCACTAGGACAGAACCAAGAGACCCAGTACTTC
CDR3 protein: CASSLGQNQETQYF

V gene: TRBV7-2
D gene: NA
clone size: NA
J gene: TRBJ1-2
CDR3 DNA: TGTGCCAGCAGCTTCCAGGGGAACTATGGCTACACCTTC
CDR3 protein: CASSFQGNYGYTF

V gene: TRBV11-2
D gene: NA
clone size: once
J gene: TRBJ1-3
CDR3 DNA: TGTGCCAGCAGCTCAAGCACGTGGATTATAGGAAACACCATATATTTT
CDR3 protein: CASSSSTWIIGNTIYF

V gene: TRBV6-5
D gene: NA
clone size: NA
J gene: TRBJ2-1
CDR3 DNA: TGTGCCAGCAGTTATGACTACCACAATGAGCAGTTCTTC
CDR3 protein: CASSYDYHNEQFF